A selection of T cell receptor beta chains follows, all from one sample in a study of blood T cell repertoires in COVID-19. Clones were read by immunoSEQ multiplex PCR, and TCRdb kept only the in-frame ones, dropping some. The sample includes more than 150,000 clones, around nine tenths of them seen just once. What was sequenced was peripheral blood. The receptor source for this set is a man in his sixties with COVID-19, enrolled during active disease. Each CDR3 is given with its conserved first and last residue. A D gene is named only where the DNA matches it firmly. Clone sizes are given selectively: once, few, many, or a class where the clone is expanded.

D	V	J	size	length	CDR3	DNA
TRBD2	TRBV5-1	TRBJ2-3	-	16	CASSRGGGGPTDTQYF	TGCGCCAGCAGCCGAGGTGGCGGGGGGCCCACAGATACGCAGTATTTT
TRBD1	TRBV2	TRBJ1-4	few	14	CASRSGTGLEKLFF	TGTGCCAGCAGGAGCGGGACAGGTCTTGAAAAACTGTTTTTT
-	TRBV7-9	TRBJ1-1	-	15	CASSPDGGRAPEAFF	TGTGCCAGCAGCCCCGATGGGGGCCGGGCCCCTGAAGCTTTCTTT
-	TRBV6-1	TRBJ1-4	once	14	CASSEVTEFQKLFF	TGTGCCAGCAGTGAAGTGACGGAGTTCCAAAAACTGTTTTTT
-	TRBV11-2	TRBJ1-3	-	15	CASSLGEPSGNTIYF	TGTGCCAGCAGCTTAGGAGAACCCTCTGGAAACACCATATATTTT
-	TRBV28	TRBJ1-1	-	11	CASRLQGEAFF	TGTGCCAGCAGACTGCAGGGTGAAGCTTTCTTT
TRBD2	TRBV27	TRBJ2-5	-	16	CARDRTSGSGRETQYF	TGTGCCAGGGACCGGACTAGCGGGAGTGGGCGGGAGACCCAGTACTTC
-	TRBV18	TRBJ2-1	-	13	CASSATLSGEQFF	TGTGCCAGCTCAGCCACCCTCTCAGGTGAGCAGTTCTTC
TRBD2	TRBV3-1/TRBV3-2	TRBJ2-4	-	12	CASRAGGDIQYF	TGTGCCAGCCGGGCGGGAGGAGACATTCAGTACTTC
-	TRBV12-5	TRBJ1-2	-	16	CASGLAFGTNLYGYTF	TGTGCTAGTGGTTTGGCATTCGGGACAAACCTCTATGGCTACACCTTC
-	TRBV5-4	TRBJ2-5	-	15	CASSLGSAVSETQYF	TGTGCCAGCAGCTTGGGGTCCGCAGTTTCAGAGACCCAGTACTTC
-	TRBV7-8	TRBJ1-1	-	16	CASSLAWGGPNTEAFF	TGTGCCAGCAGCTTAGCTTGGGGGGGGCCGAACACTGAAGCTTTCTTT
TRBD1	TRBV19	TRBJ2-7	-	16	CASSITRTGKFGEQYF	TGTGCCAGTAGTATTACCAGGACAGGGAAGTTCGGGGAGCAGTACTTC
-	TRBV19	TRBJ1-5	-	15	CASTTGLGSNQPQHF	TGTGCCAGTACCACAGGTCTCGGTAGCAATCAGCCCCAGCATTTT
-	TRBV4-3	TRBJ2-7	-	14	CASSQDTTTYEQYF	TGCGCCAGCAGCCAAGATACCACTACCTACGAGCAGTACTTC
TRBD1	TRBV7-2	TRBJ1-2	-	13	CASSIPGQGTHAF	TGTGCCAGCAGCATCCCGGGACAGGGGACCCATGCCTTC
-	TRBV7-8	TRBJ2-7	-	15	CASRPSRISSYEQYF	TGTGCCAGCAGGCCTAGTAGGATTAGCTCCTACGAGCAGTACTTC
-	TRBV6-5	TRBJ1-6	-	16	CASSSYGGGYLSPLHF	TGTGCCAGCAGTTCCTACGGGGGAGGCTATCTTTCACCCCTCCACTTT
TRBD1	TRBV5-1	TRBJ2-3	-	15	CASSSDRQGTDTQYF	TGCGCCAGCAGCAGCGACCGACAGGGTACAGATACGCAGTATTTT
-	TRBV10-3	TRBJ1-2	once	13	CAISESTGLGYTF	TGTGCCATCAGTGAGTCCACAGGTCTGGGCTACACCTTC
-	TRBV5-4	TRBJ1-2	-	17	CASSSAYAGRTENGYTF	TGTGCCAGCAGCTCCGCCTACGCCGGGCGGACTGAAAATGGCTACACCTTC
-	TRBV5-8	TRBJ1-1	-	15	CASSLAAGDYTEAFF	TGTGCCAGCAGCTTGGCCGCGGGTGACTACACTGAAGCTTTCTTT
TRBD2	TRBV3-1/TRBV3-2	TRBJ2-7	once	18	CASSQDPAGEGSIYEQYF	TGTGCCAGCAGCCAAGATCCGGCGGGGGAGGGTTCGATCTACGAGCAGTACTTC
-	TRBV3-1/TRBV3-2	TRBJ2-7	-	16	CASSQGEFAGYYEQYF	TGTGCCAGCAGCCAAGGTGAGTTTGCAGGGTACTACGAGCAGTACTTC
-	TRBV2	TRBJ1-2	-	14	CATLTGLAAYGYTF	TGTGCCACTCTGACAGGCCTGGCTGCCTATGGCTACACCTTC
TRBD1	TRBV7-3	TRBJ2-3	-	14	CASSPGQATDTQYF	TGTGCCAGCAGCCCGGGACAGGCAACAGATACGCAGTATTTT